The 29 T cell receptor beta chains below were found in one sample sequenced in a study of blood T cell repertoires in COVID-19. Clones were sequenced by immunoSEQ multiplex PCR, and TCRdb holds only the in-frame ones, with some missing. The profile shows about 55,000 clones, around nine tenths of them singletons. Sequenced input: peripheral blood. All receptors come from a man aged 35-49 years with acute or convalescent COVID-19.

The chain recombines TRBV24-1 with TRBJ2-1; 8 nucleotides agree with TRBD2. CDR1 and CDR2 (germline): KGHDR, SFDVKD. The ends lost 5 bases at V and 7 bases at J; junction bases unmatched: 9. This CDR3 is 15 amino acids long. The CDR3 DNA follows: TGTGCCACCAGTGGGTCTAGCGGGCCGCGTAATGAGCAGTTCTTC. It codes for CATSGSSGPRNEQFF.

J is TRBJ1-1 and V is TRBV18; tentative D call: TRBD1 (5 bases). V lost 3 bases to trimming and J lost 7 bases, with 15 bases between them. Germline values: CDR1 KGHSH, CDR2 LQKENI. The CDR3 is made up of 14 amino acids. CDR3 coding DNA: TGTGCCAGCTCACCGGCAGGGAAGAGAGGTGAAGCTTTCTTT. The encoded protein is CASSPAGKRGEAFF.

The chain joins TRBV9 to TRBJ2-1; TRBD1 matches 7 bases. The CDR3 loop spans 14 amino acids. Per the germline V gene, CDR1 is SGDLS and CDR2 is YYNGEE. The trim removed 3 bases at V and 2 bases at J, leaving 2 bases unmatched. CDR3 sequence (DNA): TGTGCCAGCAGCGCCAGGGGGACCTACAATGAGCAGTTCTTC. The encoded protein is CASSARGTYNEQFF.

The CDR3 DNA reads as TGTGCCAGCAGCCCATCCCGACTAGCGGGGCACAATGAGCAGTTCTTC. It codes for CASSPSRLAGHNEQFF. The rearrangement links TRBV13 to TRBJ2-1, with TRBD2 matching over 11 bases. Unmatched junction bases numbered 8, after V lost 5 bases and J lost 5 bases. The CDR3 is 16 residues long. Per germline, CDR1 PRHDT and CDR2 FYEKMQ (reference sequence).

The genes are TRBV6-1 and TRBJ1-2; 7 bases are shared with TRBD1. CDR3 size: 14 residues. The germline V gene encodes CDR1 MNHNS and CDR2 SASEGT. With 3 bases clipped from V and 4 bases from J, the junction kept 5 bases outside the gene matches. In DNA, the CDR3 is TGTGCCAGCAGTGAGACAGGGCGGGCCTATGGCTACACCTTC. This gives the protein CASSETGRAYGYTF.

The chain is built from TRBV7-2 and TRBJ1-6; 7 nucleotides match TRBD1. The CDR3 is 14 residues long. V dropped 6 bases and J dropped 9; count of bases not matched to a gene: 8. Germline CDR1 is SGHTA and CDR2 is FQGNSA. The CDR3 sequence: CASRLDRDASPLHF. The CDR3 nucleotides read TGTGCCAGCAGACTAGACAGGGACGCTTCACCCCTCCACTTT.

CDR3 sequence: CASSYTGTGNTGELFF. The CDR3 DNA reads as TGTGCCAGCAGTTACACCGGGACAGGCAACACCGGGGAGCTGTTTTTT. This rearrangement joins TRBV6-2 or TRBV6-3 to TRBJ2-2, with 8 bases that match TRBD1. Trimming at V came to 2 bases and at J to 2 bases, leaving 4 bases not matched to a gene. The germline gives CDR1 MNHEY, CDR2 SVGEGT. The CDR3 contains 16 residues.

The chain links TRBV28 to TRBJ2-1; 9 nucleotides agree with TRBD1. The CDR3 has 17 residues. Germline loops: CDR1 MDHEN, CDR2 SYDVKM. Trimming removed 4 bases from V and 6 bases from J; junction bases left unmatched: 13. In DNA form, the CDR3 reads TGTGCCAGCAGTTCACCCCTGCCGACAGGGGGGTTCAATGAGCAGTTCTTC. Protein: CASSSPLPTGGFNEQFF.

The rearrangement uses TRBV5-1 and TRBJ2-7; TRBD2 aligns across 8 bases. Per germline, CDR1 SGHRS and CDR2 YFSETQ. CDR3 length: 16 amino acids. With 0 bases clipped from V and 2 bases from J, the junction kept 7 bases outside the gene matches. CDR3 bases: TGCGCCAGCAGCTTGGGAAGCGGGAGTTCGGCCTACGAGCAGTACTTC. Protein product: CASSLGSGSSAYEQYF.

The rearrangement uses TRBV5-5 and TRBJ2-1; 7 bases align to TRBD2. After removal of 4 bases from V and 8 bases from J, the junction contained 12 bases not matched to a gene. Germline V gene lookup returns CDR1 SGHKS and CDR2 YYEKEE (reference sequence). This CDR3 has 15 residues. CDR3 loop: CASSHTSVNADEQFF. The CDR3 DNA is TGTGCCAGCAGCCACACTAGCGTGAACGCGGATGAGCAGTTCTTC.

The rearrangement joins TRBV30 to TRBJ1-1; TRBD1 matches at 7 bases. CDR3 size: 14 residues. With V trimmed by 3 bases and J by 6 bases, 10 bases remained unmatched. CDR1 GTSNPN and CDR2 SVGIG come from the germline V gene (reference sequence). The CDR3 spells CAWRGTDKGPEAFF. The CDR3 nucleotides are TGTGCCTGGAGGGGGACAGATAAGGGTCCTGAAGCTTTCTTT.

The V call is TRBV15, the J call TRBJ2-6; D is ambiguous. Trimming shortened V by 3 bases and J by 4 bases, and 7 bases separated the two germline ends. The CDR3 is 14 amino acids. The V gene's germline CDR1 is LNHNV and CDR2 YYDKDF (reference sequence). The CDR3 DNA reads TGTGCCACCAGCAGCATGAGGGGGGCCAACGTCCTGACTTTC. Translated: CATSSMRGANVLTF.

V is TRBV5-5 and J is TRBJ2-1; a possible D gene is TRBD1 (6 bases). The CDR3 totals 17 residues. V lost 0 bases and J 4 bases, leaving 17 bases between the germline ends. Germline V CDR1 and CDR2: SGHKS, YYEKEE (reference sequence). CDR3 loop: CASSLGVEGGPYNEQFF. The CDR3 DNA follows: TGTGCCAGCAGCTTGGGGGTTGAAGGGGGTCCTTACAATGAGCAGTTCTTC.

This chain joins TRBV3-1 (or the pseudogene TRBV3-2) and TRBJ2-5; 7 nucleotides line up with TRBD2. Germline CDR1 LGHDT, CDR2 YNNKEL (reference sequence). This CDR3 region has 13 residues. The V and J ends lost 3 bases and 4 bases, in that order; junction bases with no gene match: 2. Here the CDR3 reads CASSHIAGETQYF. The CDR3 DNA reads TGTGCCAGCAGCCACATAGCGGGAGAGACCCAGTACTTC.

The V call is TRBV11-2, the J call TRBJ1-1; D ambiguous. The V end was cut by 1 base, the J end by 1 base, with 13 bases between. The CDR3 is 16 amino acids. Germline V CDR1 and CDR2: SGHAT, FQNNGV. The CDR3 region has the DNA TGTGCCAGCAGCTTAGCCAATGGACTGACGAACACTGAAGCTTTCTTT. This codes for CASSLANGLTNTEAFF.

The chain has TRBV19 and TRBJ2-1; 11 bases fit TRBD2. From germline, CDR1 is LNHDA and CDR2 SQIVND (reference sequence). The CDR3 loop spans 14 amino acids. J gave up 6 bases and V 9 bases, and 7 bases lay outside the gene matches. The CDR3: CASSGLAGTNEQFF. Written as DNA, the CDR3 is TGTGCCAGCTCCGGACTAGCGGGCACCAATGAGCAGTTCTTC. Full variable domain (missing parts from reference TRBV19 and TRBJ2-1): DGGITQSPKYLFRKEGQNVTLSCEQNLNHDAMYWYRQDPGQGLRLIYYSQIVNDFQKGDIAEGYSVSREKKESFPLTVTSAQKNPTAFYLCASSGLAGTNEQFFGPGTRLTVL.

The chain joins TRBV7-8 to TRBJ1-2; TRBD1 matches 8 bases. This CDR3 region has 12 residues. J lost 7 bases, V lost 2 bases, and 0 bases had no gene match. Germline CDR1 reads SGHVS; CDR2 reads FQNEAQ. CDR3 protein: CASSLTGGGYTF. CDR3 DNA: TGTGCCAGCAGCTTAACAGGGGGTGGCTACACCTTC.

This clone was seen a single time. V is TRBV4-1 and J is TRBJ1-5, with unresolved D. CDR1 MGHRA and CDR2 YSYEKL come from the germline V gene. The CDR3 extends over 15 amino acids. Trimming left V 0 bases short and J 0 bases short, with 6 bases between. CDR3 amino acids: CASSQESISNQPQHF. CDR3 nucleotides: TGCGCCAGCAGCCAAGAGAGCATTAGCAATCAGCCCCAGCATTTT.

The chain employs TRBV11-1 and TRBJ1-4; no definite D call. This CDR3 region has 12 residues. V shed 8 bases and J shed 1 base, with 5 bases lying between them. Germline V gene lookup returns CDR1 SGHAT and CDR2 FQDESV (reference sequence). CDR3 amino acids: CASARTNEKLFF. DNA for the CDR3: TGTGCCAGCGCCAGAACTAATGAAAAACTGTTTTTT.

A word on this clone: The junction departs from the called germline gene at one end, perhaps through a read error. The V gene is TRBV7-7, the J gene TRBJ2-7, with 12 bases identical to TRBD2. The CDR3 runs 18 residues. Germline loops: CDR1 SSHAT, CDR2 FNYEAQ (reference sequence). The CDR3 nucleotides are TGTGCTAGCAGCTTAGCCCCCCCCCTAGCGGGAGGGTTCGACGAGCAGTACTTC. Translating gives CASSLAPPLAGGFDEQYF.

CDR3 sequence: CASSRGPTIDRHEQFF. CDR3 coding DNA: TGTGCCAGCAGCCGAGGGCCTACGATCGATCGGCATGAGCAGTTCTTC. The rearrangement links TRBV7-3 to TRBJ2-1; tentative D call: TRBD2 (5 bases). Trimming took 5 bases from V and 8 from J, leaving 22 bases between them. This CDR3 spans 16 amino acids. The germline V gene has CDR1 SGHTA and CDR2 FQGTGA.

The chain employs TRBV4-2 and TRBJ2-5; 13 nucleotides agree with TRBD2. The assigned J gene may be wrong: the sequence end matches TRBJ2-7 better. The CDR3 runs to 21 residues. Looked up from germline, CDR1 is LGHNA and CDR2 is YNFKEQ. In nucleotides, the CDR3 is TGTGCCAGCAGCCAAGATTTGCTTCGGACTAGCGGGAGAAAACAGTCTAACGAGCAGTACTTC. It codes for CASSQDLLRTSGRKQSNEQYF.

V is TRBV21-1 and J is TRBJ2-7; the table's D call, TRBD2, was not checked against the DNA. TRBV21-1 represents a pseudogene. This CDR3 contains 15 residues. This CDR3 reads CASSKGQDAGYEQYF. The CDR3 nucleotides read TGTGCCAGCAGCAAAGGGCAGGACGCGGGTTACGAGCAGTACTTC.

The CDR3 protein is CASSQTGADTQYF. CDR3 bases: TGTGCCAGCAGCCAAACAGGGGCAGATACGCAGTATTTT. The V call is TRBV7-9, the J call TRBJ2-3; 7 bases are a match to TRBD1. The ends lost 5 bases at V and 4 bases at J; junction bases unmatched: 3. The CDR3 loop spans 13 amino acids. Germline values: CDR1 SEHNR, CDR2 FQNEAQ (reference sequence).

The rearrangement uses TRBV19 and TRBJ2-2; the D gene is possibly TRBD2 (6 bases). Trimming left V 1 base short and J 4 bases short, with 10 bases between. The CDR3 is made up of 15 amino acids. Per germline, CDR1 LNHDA and CDR2 SQIVND (reference sequence). The CDR3 nucleotides read TGTGCCAGTAGTATAGTTAGGGGAGGCACCGGGGAGCTGTTTTTT. Translated, it gives CASSIVRGGTGELFF.

The chain has TRBV10-3 and TRBJ1-5; TRBD1 agrees at 7 bases. Germline trimming cut 4 bases from V and 5 bases from J; bases unmatched to any gene: 8. The CDR3 is 15 amino acids. Germline V gene sequence: CDR1 ENHRY, CDR2 SYGVKD. CDR3 loop: CAISAGQERYQPQHF. CDR3 bases: TGTGCCATCAGTGCCGGACAGGAACGGTATCAGCCCCAGCATTTT.

The chain is built from TRBV7-2 and TRBJ2-7; 9 bases match TRBD2. Germline-derived CDR1 and CDR2 are SGHTA and FQGNSA. J was trimmed by 0 bases and V by 4 bases; bases with no gene match: 10. This CDR3 comprises 17 residues. The CDR3 loop is CASSSMGSGGHSYEQYF. CDR3 nucleotides: TGTGCCAGCAGCTCAATGGGTAGCGGGGGACACTCCTACGAGCAGTACTTC.

The gene calls are TRBV19 and TRBJ2-7, with 8 nucleotides matching TRBD2. Trimming took 7 bases from V and 2 from J; bases not matched to a gene: 10. Per the germline V gene, CDR1 is LNHDA and CDR2 is SQIVND (reference sequence). The CDR3 has 15 amino acids. CDR3 DNA sequence: TGTGCCAGTACCCCTAGCGGGTTCCGAACCTACGAGCAGTACTTC. This sequence encodes CASTPSGFRTYEQYF. Supplemented by reference TRBV19 and TRBJ2-7, the full variable domain reads DGGITQSPKYLFRKEGQNVTLSCEQNLNHDAMYWYRQDPGQGLRLIYYSQIVNDFQKGDIAEGYSVSREKKESFPLTVTSAQKNPTAFYLCASTPSGFRTYEQYFGPGTRLTVT.

This sequence joins TRBV5-4 and TRBJ2-1; D is uncertain. The CDR3 has 13 amino acids. Germline lookup yields CDR1 SGHNT and CDR2 YYREEE (reference sequence). Deletions cut 2 bases from V and 5 bases from J, with 8 bases between. CDR3 DNA sequence: TGTGCCAGCAGCTTCGGTCTACACAATGAGCAGTTCTTC. Translating it yields CASSFGLHNEQFF.